The rows below give T cell receptor beta chains drawn from one sample of a study of blood T cell repertoires in COVID-19. The protocol was immunoSEQ multiplex PCR, while the TCRdb copy is restricted to in-frame clones and leaves out a portion. The top ten hold 3.4% of the sample, which has 240,000 or so clones, roughly 80% seen once. Sequencing was performed on peripheral blood. Every receptor here comes from a woman aged 18-35 years with acute or convalescent COVID-19. The CDR3 runs from the conserved cysteine through the conserved F or W. A D gene is named only where the DNA matches it firmly. Some rows mark clone size as missing; the rest say once, few, many or name a class of expanded clone.

V gene,D gene,clone size,J gene,CDR3 protein,CDR3 DNA
TRBV28,-,few,TRBJ1-6,CASSSGAHNSPLHF,TGTGCCAGCAGTTCAGGGGCCCATAATTCACCCCTCCACTTT
TRBV6-1,TRBD2,-,TRBJ2-2,CASSELSGTTGELFF,TGTGCCAGCAGTGAACTTAGCGGGACCACCGGGGAGCTGTTTTTT
TRBV10-2,-,few,TRBJ1-5,CASSNVGAANQPQHF,TGCGCCAGCAGTAATGTGGGGGCAGCCAATCAGCCCCAGCATTTT
TRBV28,-,-,TRBJ2-1,CASRPRDRGRTSVYNEQFF,TGTGCCAGCAGACCCAGGGACAGGGGTCGGACTAGCGTATACAATGAGCAGTTCTTC
TRBV28,TRBD1,few,TRBJ1-6,CASRDRGDSPLHF,TGTGCCAGCAGGGACAGGGGTGATTCACCCCTCCACTTT
TRBV7-2,-,-,TRBJ2-7,CASSLDDSGYEQYF,TGTGCCAGCAGCTTAGATGACAGTGGCTACGAGCAGTACTTC
TRBV24-1,-,few,TRBJ1-3,CATSDSGNTIYF,TGTGCCACCAGTGATTCAGGAAACACCATATATTTT
TRBV16,TRBD2,few,TRBJ2-7,CASSQDTGGEQYF,TGTGCCAGCAGCCAAGATACCGGGGGGGAGCAGTACTTC
TRBV12-5,-,-,TRBJ2-7,CASGLDTGIRYEQYF,TGTGCTAGTGGTTTGGACACAGGGATCAGGTACGAGCAGTACTTC
TRBV4-3,-,once,TRBJ1-2,CASSQRELIPGQAYGYTF,TGCGCCAGCAGCCAAAGGGAACTGATACCGGGACAAGCTTATGGCTACACCTTC
TRBV4-2,TRBD2,-,TRBJ2-7,CASSQGREVHEQYF,TGTGCCAGCAGCCAAGGGCGGGAGGTCCACGAGCAGTACTTC
TRBV19,-,few,TRBJ2-2,CASSIGRSGGELFF,TGTGCCAGTAGTATAGGTCGGTCTGGTGGGGAGCTGTTTTTT
TRBV28,TRBD1,-,TRBJ2-1,CASSLSPGTGGNEQFF,TGTGCCAGCAGTTTATCCCCCGGGACAGGGGGGAATGAGCAGTTCTTC
TRBV28,-,-,TRBJ2-4,CASRGGFGKNIQYF,TGTGCCAGCAGGGGAGGATTTGGCAAAAACATTCAGTACTTC
TRBV6-2/TRBV6-3,-,-,TRBJ2-3,CASSRSATRTDTQYF,TGTGCCAGCAGCCGCAGCGCAACCCGCACAGATACGCAGTATTTT
TRBV30,TRBD1,-,TRBJ2-7,CAWREQGNYEQYF,TGTGCCTGGAGGGAACAGGGGAACTACGAGCAGTACTTC
TRBV4-3,-,-,TRBJ2-3,CASSQDGLGLAVLTDTQYF,TGCGCCAGCAGCCAAGATGGGTTAGGGCTAGCAGTACTCACAGATACGCAGTATTTT
TRBV11-2,-,once,TRBJ1-1,CASSSHGTEAFF,TGTGCCAGCAGCTCACACGGGACTGAAGCTTTCTTT
TRBV18,TRBD1,few,TRBJ1-4,CASSPLGQASNEKLFF,TGTGCCAGCTCACCGCTAGGACAGGCGTCGAATGAAAAACTGTTTTTT
TRBV5-1,-,-,TRBJ2-4,CASSLYQGAKNIQYF,TGCGCCAGCAGCTTATACCAGGGGGCCAAAAACATTCAGTACTTC
TRBV30,-,-,TRBJ1-2,CAWSLDLNWGYTF,TGTGCCTGGTCCCTTGACTTGAACTGGGGCTACACCTTC
TRBV5-1,TRBD2,-,TRBJ2-2,CASRTLAGGINTGELFF,TGCGCCAGCAGGACACTAGCGGGAGGTATAAACACCGGGGAGCTGTTTTTT
TRBV7-9,-,-,TRBJ1-2,CASSLAGTNYGYTF,TGTGCCAGCAGCCTAGCCGGGACAAACTATGGCTACACCTTC